This TCR beta chain was observed in a study of cytomegalovirus exposure and HLA in healthy donors. This PCR relied on a set of 60 Vbeta primers and 13 Jbeta primers. Method: immunoSEQ multiplex PCR; TCRdb's copy keeps in-frame clones and lacks some. The data contain approximately 110,000 clones, 60% to 85% of them seen just once; the ten biggest clones take up about 5.8%. This receptor was taken from a male donor in good health and CMV-seronegative. The sample taken for sequencing was PBMCs.

In DNA, the CDR3 is TGTGCCAGCAGTCCGGCGGGGCATAACTATGGCTACACCTTC. It yields the protein CASSPAGHNYGYTF. The J gene is TRBJ1-2, the V gene TRBV6-1; tentative D call: TRBD1 (5 bases). CDR1 and CDR2 (germline): MNHNS, SASEGT. Trimming removed 5 bases from V and 1 base from J, with 11 bases in between. This CDR3 has 14 residues.